The sequence of this TCR beta chain was determined in a study of OX40 agonist ivuxolimab in advanced cancers. The overall study: The group had a mean age of 60 years, ranged from about 23 to 85, and was less than 85% male. Whole-study results and caveats: Average numbers of expanded clones were greater in CD8+ T cells than in CD4+.

Germline loops: CDR1 SGDLS, CDR2 YYNGEE. The CDR3 length is 14 residues. V was shortened by 4 bases and J by 8 bases, with 15 bases between the two germline ends. The assay was immunoSEQ multiplex PCR, and TCRdb's table has in-frame clones only and misses some. The table has 45,000 to 65,000 clones, 88% seen once. As concerns this clone: Antigen specificity is unknown.

The source of this sequence is an adult with an advanced solid tumor such as melanoma, head and neck, liver or kidney cancer. The gene calls are TRBV9 and TRBJ1-4; weak D call: TRBD1 (6 bases). The specimen comprised CD4+ or CD8+ T cells sorted from blood, sampled in a trial of the OX40 agonist ivuxolimab. The CDR3 nucleotides are TGTGCCAGCAGCTCAGGGGCTCCGTCCGAAAAACTGTTTTTT. It translates to CASSSGAPSEKLFF.